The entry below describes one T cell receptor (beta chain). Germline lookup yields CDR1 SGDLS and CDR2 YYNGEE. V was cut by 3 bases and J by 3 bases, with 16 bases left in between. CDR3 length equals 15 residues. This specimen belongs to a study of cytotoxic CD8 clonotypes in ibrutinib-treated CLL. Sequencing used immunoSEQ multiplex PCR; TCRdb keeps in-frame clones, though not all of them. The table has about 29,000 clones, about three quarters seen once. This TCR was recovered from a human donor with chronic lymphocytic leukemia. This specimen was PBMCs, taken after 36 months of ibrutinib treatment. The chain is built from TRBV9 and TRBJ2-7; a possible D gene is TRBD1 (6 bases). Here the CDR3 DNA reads TGTGCCAGCAGCGGCCGTACAGGGCTGATCTACGAGCAGTACTTC. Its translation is CASSGRTGLIYEQYF.